These T cell receptor beta chains were read from a single sample in a study of control samples from healthy donors and cancer patients. Sequencing was performed with immunoSEQ multiplex PCR; in TCRdb, only in-frame clones are kept and a portion is missing. The sample lists under 200,000 clones; approximately 92% were seen once. Sequencing was done on a sample of blood. These receptors all come from a woman aged 55-70 years in good health. Each CDR3 is given with its conserved first and last residue. Fields, in order: D gene, CDR3 length, clone size, V gene, J gene, CDR3 protein, CDR3 DNA. D genes are given only for firm matches. Size is omitted from some rows. Given values are once, few, many or a class for expanded clones.

d_call: TRBD2
cdr3_length: 14
clone_size: NA
v_call: TRBV5-1
j_call: TRBJ2-1
cdr3_aa: CASSFAGGRNEQFF
cdr3_nt: TGCGCCAGCAGCTTCGCGGGGGGTCGTAATGAGCAGTTCTTC

d_call: TRBD1
cdr3_length: 15
clone_size: NA
v_call: TRBV4-2
j_call: TRBJ1-1
cdr3_aa: CASSQVRGLVTEAFF
cdr3_nt: TGTGCCAGCAGCCAAGTTAGGGGGCTGGTCACTGAAGCTTTCTTT

d_call: NA
cdr3_length: 16
clone_size: NA
v_call: TRBV6-2/TRBV6-3
j_call: TRBJ1-4
cdr3_aa: CASSYRRGATNEKLFF
cdr3_nt: TGTGCCAGCAGTTACAGGAGGGGCGCAACTAATGAAAAACTGTTTTTT

d_call: NA
cdr3_length: 16
clone_size: NA
v_call: TRBV14
j_call: TRBJ1-1
cdr3_aa: CASSQDQGQRWTEAFF
cdr3_nt: TGTGCCAGCAGCCAAGATCAAGGACAGAGGTGGACTGAAGCTTTCTTT

d_call: NA
cdr3_length: 16
clone_size: NA
v_call: TRBV10-3
j_call: TRBJ1-1
cdr3_aa: CAISGSSLQGNTEAFF
cdr3_nt: TGTGCCATCAGTGGTTCATCTCTACAGGGGAACACTGAAGCTTTCTTT

d_call: TRBD1
cdr3_length: 13
clone_size: NA
v_call: TRBV6-5
j_call: TRBJ1-2
cdr3_aa: CASTGRGLSGYTF
cdr3_nt: TGTGCCAGCACGGGCAGGGGGCTGAGTGGCTACACCTTC

d_call: NA
cdr3_length: 16
clone_size: NA
v_call: TRBV6-5
j_call: TRBJ2-3
cdr3_aa: CASSYSAGVWADTQYF
cdr3_nt: TGTGCCAGCAGTTACTCGGCAGGGGTTTGGGCAGATACGCAGTATTTT

d_call: TRBD2
cdr3_length: 16
clone_size: NA
v_call: TRBV25-1
j_call: TRBJ2-1
cdr3_aa: CASSRPGTSGYNEQFF
cdr3_nt: TGTGCCAGCAGTAGACCCGGGACTAGCGGCTACAATGAGCAGTTCTTC

d_call: NA
cdr3_length: 13
clone_size: NA
v_call: TRBV9
j_call: TRBJ2-3
cdr3_aa: CASSVEGRDTQYF
cdr3_nt: TGTGCCAGCAGCGTAGAGGGTAGGGATACGCAGTATTTT

d_call: NA
cdr3_length: 12
clone_size: NA
v_call: TRBV12-3/TRBV12-4
j_call: TRBJ1-2
cdr3_aa: CASRARPSGYTF
cdr3_nt: TGTGCCAGCAGGGCCAGGCCATCTGGCTACACCTTC

d_call: NA
cdr3_length: 17
clone_size: NA
v_call: TRBV4-3
j_call: TRBJ1-4
cdr3_aa: CASSQDTAGATNEKLFF
cdr3_nt: TGCGCCAGCAGCCAAGATACCGCGGGGGCAACTAATGAAAAACTGTTTTTT

d_call: TRBD2
cdr3_length: 15
clone_size: few
v_call: TRBV20-1
j_call: TRBJ2-5
cdr3_aa: CSASWLAGVWETQYF
cdr3_nt: TGCAGTGCTAGTTGGCTAGCGGGGGTGTGGGAGACCCAGTACTTC

d_call: NA
cdr3_length: 19
clone_size: NA
v_call: TRBV4-3
j_call: TRBJ2-6
cdr3_aa: CASSQEQGAPFSGANVLTF
cdr3_nt: TGCGCCAGCAGCCAAGAACAAGGGGCACCTTTCTCTGGGGCCAACGTCCTGACTTTC

d_call: NA
cdr3_length: 15
clone_size: NA
v_call: TRBV25-1
j_call: TRBJ2-7
cdr3_aa: CASSENHYRGGEQYF
cdr3_nt: TGTGCCAGCAGTGAAAACCACTACAGGGGAGGCGAGCAGTACTTC

d_call: TRBD1
cdr3_length: 13
clone_size: NA
v_call: TRBV27
j_call: TRBJ1-2
cdr3_aa: CASSSTGAGGYTF
cdr3_nt: TGTGCCAGCAGTTCTACAGGGGCGGGGGGCTACACCTTC

d_call: TRBD1
cdr3_length: 21
clone_size: NA
v_call: TRBV6-1
j_call: TRBJ2-7
cdr3_aa: CASSEAPAIKVRGSTSYEQYF
cdr3_nt: TGTGCCAGCAGTGAAGCCCCGGCCATTAAGGTCAGGGGGTCGACCTCCTACGAGCAGTACTTC

d_call: TRBD1
cdr3_length: 14
clone_size: NA
v_call: TRBV7-8
j_call: TRBJ1-1
cdr3_aa: CASSERQGRTEAFF
cdr3_nt: TGTGCCAGCAGCGAACGACAGGGGCGAACTGAAGCTTTCTTT

d_call: TRBD1
cdr3_length: 15
clone_size: NA
v_call: TRBV6-5
j_call: TRBJ1-4
cdr3_aa: CASRTGQGINEKLFF
cdr3_nt: TGTGCCAGCAGAACAGGACAGGGAATTAATGAAAAACTGTTTTTT

d_call: TRBD1
cdr3_length: 13
clone_size: NA
v_call: TRBV7-9
j_call: TRBJ1-2
cdr3_aa: CASSFRQGLGYTF
cdr3_nt: TGTGCCAGCAGCTTTAGACAGGGATTAGGCTACACCTTC

d_call: NA
cdr3_length: 14
clone_size: NA
v_call: TRBV6-2/TRBV6-3
j_call: TRBJ1-4
cdr3_aa: CASSYGRALEKLFF
cdr3_nt: TGTGCCAGCAGTTACGGGCGGGCGTTGGAGAAACTGTTTTTT

d_call: TRBD1
cdr3_length: 15
clone_size: once
v_call: TRBV5-1
j_call: TRBJ1-1
cdr3_aa: CASSLTGDGGTEAFF
cdr3_nt: TGCGCCAGCAGCTTGACAGGGGACGGGGGGACTGAAGCTTTCTTT